The source of this T cell receptor beta chain is a study of cytomegalovirus exposure and HLA in healthy donors. Findings and limits, study-wide: An apparent linkage of common viral pathogens to several of the most significant clusters emerged in a later analysis. With high specificity and sensitivity, the classifier reportedly diagnosed cytomegalovirus status. Differences between HLA loci emerged in a later analysis of TCR association rates, with DRB1 most and HLA-C fewest.

This PCR relied on a set of 60 Vbeta primers and 13 Jbeta primers. Data came from immunoSEQ multiplex PCR; TCRdb stores just in-frame clones and leaves some out. This sample's clone table lists 68,000 or so clones. The germline CDR1 and CDR2 sequences are KGHSH and LQKENI. V lost 5 bases and J lost 5, with 14 bases in between. This CDR3 spans 14 amino acids. Healthy bone marrow donors made up the cohort. Points on this clone: What it binds is not known.

Sequenced sample: PBMCs. The chain has TRBV18 and TRBJ2-3; D perhaps matches TRBD1 (5 bases). The receptor was derived from a boy younger than 18 in good health and CMV-seronegative. Here the CDR3 DNA reads TGTGCCAGCTCAGTGACAGTTTCATTAGATACGCAGTATTTT. It yields the protein CASSVTVSLDTQYF.